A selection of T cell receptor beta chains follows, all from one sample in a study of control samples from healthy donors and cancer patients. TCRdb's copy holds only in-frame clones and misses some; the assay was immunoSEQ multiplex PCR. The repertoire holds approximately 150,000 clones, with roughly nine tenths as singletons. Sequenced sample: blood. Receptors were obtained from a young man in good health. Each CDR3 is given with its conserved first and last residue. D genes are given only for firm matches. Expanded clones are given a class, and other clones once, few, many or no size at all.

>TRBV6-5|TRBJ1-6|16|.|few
TGTGCCAGCAGTTACGATTCCGAGGGCTATAATTCACCCCTCCACTTT
CASSYDSEGYNSPLHF
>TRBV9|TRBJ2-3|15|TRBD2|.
TGTGCCAGCAGCGGGACTAGCTCTAGCACAGATACGCAGTATTTT
CASSGTSSSTDTQYF
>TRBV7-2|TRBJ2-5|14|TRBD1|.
TGTGCCAGCAGCTTAGAACAGGGGGTAAAGACCCAGTACTTC
CASSLEQGVKTQYF
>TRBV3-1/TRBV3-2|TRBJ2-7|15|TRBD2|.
TGTGCCAGCAGTCGTGAAGCGGGGGAGCTAGGTGAGCAGTACTTC
CASSREAGELGEQYF
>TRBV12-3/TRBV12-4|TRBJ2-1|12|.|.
TGTGCCAGCAGTTTTCGGCAGGATGAGCAGTTCTTC
CASSFRQDEQFF
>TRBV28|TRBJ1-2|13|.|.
TGTGCCAGCAGCACGGCACAAGTATATGGCTACACCTTC
CASSTAQVYGYTF
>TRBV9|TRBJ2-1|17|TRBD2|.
TGTGCCAGCAGCGCGCCTGGGGGGGTAAGCTCCTACAATGAGCAGTTCTTC
CASSAPGGVSSYNEQFF
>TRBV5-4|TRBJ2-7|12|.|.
TGTGCCAGCAGGTCGAGCTCCTACGAGCAGTACTTC
CASRSSSYEQYF
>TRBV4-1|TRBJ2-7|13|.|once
TGCGCCAGCAGCCAAGTTTCAAGATACGAGCAGTACTTC
CASSQVSRYEQYF
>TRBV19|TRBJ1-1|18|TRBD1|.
TGTGCCAGTAGTATAGAGGGCGGGGACAGGCGGGGGTGGACTGAAGCTTTCTTT
CASSIEGGDRRGWTEAFF
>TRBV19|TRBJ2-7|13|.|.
TGTGCCAGTAAAGGCAGGGGCTCCTACGAGCAGTACTTC
CASKGRGSYEQYF
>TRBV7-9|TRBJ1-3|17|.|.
TGTGCCAGCAGCTTAGCGGGATCTCCGAGCTCTGGAAACACCATATATTTT
CASSLAGSPSSGNTIYF
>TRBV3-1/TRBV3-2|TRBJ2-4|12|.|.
TGTGCCAGCAGCCAGATAGGAGGCATTCAGTACTTC
CASSQIGGIQYF
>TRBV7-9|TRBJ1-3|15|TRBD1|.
TGTGCCAGCAGCCCTCAGGGGGAGAATGGAAACACCATATATTTT
CASSPQGENGNTIYF
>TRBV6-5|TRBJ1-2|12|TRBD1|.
TGTGCCAGCAGGGGGACAGGGTCTGGCTACACCTTC
CASRGTGSGYTF
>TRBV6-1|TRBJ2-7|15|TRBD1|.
TGTGCCAGCAGTGAACGGGACAGGGGCTGGTACGAGCAGTACTTC
CASSERDRGWYEQYF
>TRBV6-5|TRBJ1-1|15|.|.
TGTGCCAGCTACCCCCCGGGGCCCCAGAACACTGAAGCTTTCTTT
CASYPPGPQNTEAFF
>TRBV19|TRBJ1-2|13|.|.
TGTGCCAGTAGTACGGACACTAACTATGGCTACACCTTC
CASSTDTNYGYTF
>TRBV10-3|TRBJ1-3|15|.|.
TGTGCCATCAGTGTCTCGGTCAACTCTGGAAACACCATATATTTT
CAISVSVNSGNTIYF
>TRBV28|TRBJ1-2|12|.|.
TGTGCCAGCAGTTTACAAGACTATGGCTACACCTTC
CASSLQDYGYTF
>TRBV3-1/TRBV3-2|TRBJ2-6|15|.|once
TGTGCCAGCAGCCAAGACAGCTCTGGGGCCAACGTCCTGACTTTC
CASSQDSSGANVLTF
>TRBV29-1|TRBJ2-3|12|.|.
TGCAGCGTGGTAAGGACAGCTAATACGCAGTATTTT
CSVVRTANTQYF
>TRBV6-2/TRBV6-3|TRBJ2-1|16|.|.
TGTGCCAGCAGTTATAGGCGGGGCCCACGATACAATGAGCAGTTCTTC
CASSYRRGPRYNEQFF
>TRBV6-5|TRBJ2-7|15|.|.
TGTGCCAGCAGTTACTCGGTCCGGGGATCAGGCGAGCAGTACTTC
CASSYSVRGSGEQYF
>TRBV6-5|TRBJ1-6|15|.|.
TGTGCCAGTACAATCAGACCTGGTTTAGATTCACCCCTCCACTTT
CASTIRPGLDSPLHF
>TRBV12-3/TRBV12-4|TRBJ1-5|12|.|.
TGTGCCAGCAAACTACAGAATCAGCCCCAGCATTTT
CASKLQNQPQHF
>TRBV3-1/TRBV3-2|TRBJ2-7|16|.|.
TGTGCCAGCAGCCCTCTAACCAGCGCTAGCTCCTACGAGCAGTACTTC
CASSPLTSASSYEQYF
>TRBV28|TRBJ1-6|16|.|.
TGTGCCAGCAGCCAAGGGACGACCAATTTTGTTTCCCCCCTCCACTTT
CASSQGTTNFVSPLHF
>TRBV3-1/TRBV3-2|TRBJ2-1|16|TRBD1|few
TGTGCCAGCAGCCAAGATTCAGGGGGCGGGTTTGGTGAGCAGTTCTTC
CASSQDSGGGFGEQFF
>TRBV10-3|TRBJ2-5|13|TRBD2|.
TGTGCCATCGGGGCGGGGGGGCAAGAGACCCAGTACTTC
CAIGAGGQETQYF
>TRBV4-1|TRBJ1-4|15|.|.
TGCGCCAGCAGCCCCGGGGGACAACTTAATGAAAAACTGTTTTTT
CASSPGGQLNEKLFF
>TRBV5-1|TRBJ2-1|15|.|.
TGCGCCAGCAGCTTGGTTAATGGGACGGACAATGAGCAGTTCTTC
CASSLVNGTDNEQFF
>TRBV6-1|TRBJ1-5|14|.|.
TGTGCCAGCAGTGATCTGGTCCGCAATCAGCCCCAGCATTTT
CASSDLVRNQPQHF
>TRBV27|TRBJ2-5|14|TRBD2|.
TGTGCCAGCAGTTTAAGAGGACTAGATGAGACCCAGTACTTC
CASSLRGLDETQYF
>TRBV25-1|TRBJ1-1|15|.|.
TGTGCCAGCAGTGAATACGGAGGGTCGGTCACTGAAGCTTTCTTT
CASSEYGGSVTEAFF
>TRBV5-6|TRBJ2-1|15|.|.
TGTGCCAGCAGCCATGAGGGACTTGAATACAATGAGCAGTTCTTC
CASSHEGLEYNEQFF
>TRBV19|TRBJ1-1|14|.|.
TGTGCCAGTATTGGACAAGAAAAGAACACTGAAGCTTTCTTT
CASIGQEKNTEAFF
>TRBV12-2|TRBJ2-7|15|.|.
TGTGCAAGTCGCTCCCGCCTGGGCAGAACCTACGAGCAGTACTTC
CASRSRLGRTYEQYF
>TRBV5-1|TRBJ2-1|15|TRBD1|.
TGCGCCAGCAGCTCATCAGACAGGGTGGACTATGAGCAGTTCTTC
CASSSSDRVDYEQFF
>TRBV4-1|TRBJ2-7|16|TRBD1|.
TGCGCCAGCAGCCAAGTCGGACAGGGGCTCTCCTACGAGCAGTACTTC
CASSQVGQGLSYEQYF
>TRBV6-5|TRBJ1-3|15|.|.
TGTGCCAGCAGGAGGCCCTATCACTCTGGAAACACCATATATTTT
CASRRPYHSGNTIYF
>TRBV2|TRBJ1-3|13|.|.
TGTGCCAGCAGTGAAGGATCCGGGGACACCATATATTTT
CASSEGSGDTIYF
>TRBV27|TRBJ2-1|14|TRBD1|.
TGTGCCAGCAGTTTAGGGACAGGATGGAATGAGCAGTTCTTC
CASSLGTGWNEQFF
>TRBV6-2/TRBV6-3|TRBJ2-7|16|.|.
TGTGCCAGCAGATACGGGGGTGGCAAGAATTCATACGAGCAGTACTTC
CASRYGGGKNSYEQYF
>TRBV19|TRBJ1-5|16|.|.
TGTGCCAGTAGTATAGATCGTGGACGGGGGAATCAGCCCCAGCATTTT
CASSIDRGRGNQPQHF
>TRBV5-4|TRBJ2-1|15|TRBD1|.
TGTGCCAGCAGCCCCAGACAGGGGGATAGTAATGAGCAGTTCTTC
CASSPRQGDSNEQFF
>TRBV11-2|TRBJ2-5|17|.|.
TGTGCCAGCAGCTTAGGGCAGGGCACCAGTTATAAAGAGACCCAGTACTTC
CASSLGQGTSYKETQYF
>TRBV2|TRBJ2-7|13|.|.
TGTGCCAGCAGTACAACAGGGTTCAACGAGCAGTACTTC
CASSTTGFNEQYF
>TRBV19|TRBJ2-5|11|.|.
TGTGCGACTGGGCTAGCAGAGACCCAGTACTTC
CATGLAETQYF
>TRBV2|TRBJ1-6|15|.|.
TGTGCCAGCAGCCAGACAGACACCTATAATTCACCCCTCCACTTT
CASSQTDTYNSPLHF
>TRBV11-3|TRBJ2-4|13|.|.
TGTGCCAGCAGCCCCGGGACTAAAAACATTCAGTACTTC
CASSPGTKNIQYF